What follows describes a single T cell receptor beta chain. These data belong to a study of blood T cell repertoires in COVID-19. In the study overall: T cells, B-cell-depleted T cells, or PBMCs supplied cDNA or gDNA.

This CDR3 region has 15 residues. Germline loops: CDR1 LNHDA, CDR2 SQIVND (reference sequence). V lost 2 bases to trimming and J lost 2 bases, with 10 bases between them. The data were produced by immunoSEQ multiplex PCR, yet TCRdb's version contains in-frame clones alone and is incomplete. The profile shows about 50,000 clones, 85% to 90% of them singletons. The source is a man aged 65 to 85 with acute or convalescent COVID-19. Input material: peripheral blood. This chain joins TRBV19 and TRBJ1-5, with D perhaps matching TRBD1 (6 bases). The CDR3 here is CASSISRGGNQPQHF. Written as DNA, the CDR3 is TGTGCCAGTAGTATAAGCAGGGGTGGCAATCAGCCCCAGCATTTT. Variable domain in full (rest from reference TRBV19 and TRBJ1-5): DGGITQSPKYLFRKEGQNVTLSCEQNLNHDAMYWYRQDPGQGLRLIYYSQIVNDFQKGDIAEGYSVSREKKESFPLTVTSAQKNPTAFYLCASSISRGGNQPQHFGDGTRLSIL.